The 25 T cell receptor beta chains below come from one sample, sequenced in a study of blood T cell repertoires in COVID-19. The table came from immunoSEQ multiplex PCR; TCRdb's copy has only in-frame clones and leaves some out. The sample gives 150,000 to 200,000 clones, roughly 80% of which show up once; approximately 8% is in the top ten. What was sequenced was PBMCs or T cells enriched from blood (not recorded which). These receptor sequences come from a woman between 45 and 65 years old who had recovered from COVID-19.

This clone was counted a single time. CDR3 protein: CASSHSGTGISDEQYF. CDR3 nucleotide sequence: TGTGCCAGCTCACACTCCGGGACAGGGATTAGTGACGAGCAGTACTTC. J is TRBJ2-7 and V is TRBV18; TRBD1 aligns across 9 bases. The germline gives CDR1 KGHSH, CDR2 LQKENI. Losses at the gene ends were 4 bases for V and 5 bases for J; bases not matched to a gene: 12. The CDR3 covers 16 residues.

The gene calls are TRBV14 and TRBJ1-1; 10 nucleotides line up with TRBD1. The CDR3 loop spans 16 amino acids. Germline values: CDR1 SGHDN, CDR2 FVKESK. The J segment lost 1 base and the V segment lost 5 bases, leaving 7 bases of the junction unmatched. The CDR3 is CASSVRQGAGNTEAFF. The CDR3, as DNA: TGTGCCAGCAGCGTTCGACAGGGGGCAGGGAACACTGAAGCTTTCTTT.

About this clone itself: Other DNA sequences from this sample encode an identical CDR3 as well. The CDR3 region is CASSVGGLSGNTIYF. The DNA of the CDR3 is TGTGCCAGCAGCGTAGGCGGCCTCTCTGGAAACACCATATATTTT. The V call is TRBV9, the J call TRBJ1-3; no definite D call. The germline gives CDR1 SGDLS, CDR2 YYNGEE. This CDR3 is built from 15 residues. V lost 0 bases and J 0 bases, leaving 7 bases between the germline ends.

The chain is built from TRBV27 and TRBJ1-4, with 8 positions matching TRBD1. The germline gives CDR1 MNHEY, CDR2 SMNVEV (reference sequence). CDR3 length: 14 residues. The trim removed 6 bases at V and 7 bases at J, leaving 7 bases unmatched. CDR3 coding DNA: TGTGCCAGCAGCCGAGACAGGGGCCTTGAAAAACTGTTTTTT. It yields the protein CASSRDRGLEKLFF. The full variable domain, completed using reference TRBV27 and TRBJ1-4, is EAQVTQNPRYLITVTGKKLTVTCSQNMNHEYMSWYRQDPGLGLRQIYYSMNVEVTDKGDVPEGYKVSRKEKRNFPLILESPSPNQTSLYFCASSRDRGLEKLFFGSGTQLSVL.

J is TRBJ1-2 and V is TRBV19; tentative D call: TRBD1 (6 bases). The germline V gene encodes CDR1 LNHDA and CDR2 SQIVND (reference sequence). The V gene lost 6 bases and the J gene lost 2 bases, with 10 bases spanning the gap. This CDR3 is 13 amino acids long. The CDR3 DNA reads as TGTGCCAGTAGCCGCCAGGGGAACTATGGCTACACCTTC. This codes for CASSRQGNYGYTF. Full variable domain (remainder filled in from reference TRBV19 and TRBJ1-2): DGGITQSPKYLFRKEGQNVTLSCEQNLNHDAMYWYRQDPGQGLRLIYYSQIVNDFQKGDIAEGYSVSREKKESFPLTVTSAQKNPTAFYLCASSRQGNYGYTFGSGTRLTVV.

This chain uses TRBV7-8 with TRBJ1-6, with D perhaps TRBD1 (6 bases). Deletions cut 1 base from V and 7 bases from J, with 11 bases between. The CDR3 runs 15 residues. Germline V CDR1 and CDR2: SGHVS, FQNEAQ. The CDR3 here is CASSLDLQGNSPLHF. The CDR3 nucleotides read TGTGCCAGCAGCTTAGACCTACAGGGAAATTCACCCCTCCACTTT.

The chain couples TRBV7-6 to TRBJ1-1; maybe TRBD1 (6 bases). The CDR3 loop spans 16 amino acids. Germline V gene lookup returns CDR1 SGHVS and CDR2 FNYEAQ. V was trimmed by 0 bases and J by 2 bases, leaving 13 bases between them. CDR3 residues: CASSLAVRTVNTEAFF. DNA of the CDR3: TGTGCCAGCAGCTTAGCAGTCCGGACAGTTAACACTGAAGCTTTCTTT.

This clone was counted a single time. In nucleotides, the CDR3 is TGTGCCATCAGTGAGTCTCAGCGGGGGGTCAAAGAGACCCAGTACTTC. It yields the protein CAISESQRGVKETQYF. The genes are TRBV10-3 and TRBJ2-5, with 9 bases identical to TRBD2. V was clipped by 0 bases and J by 3 bases; unmatched bases: 5. The CDR3 sequence is 16 residues long. Germline CDR1 ENHRY, CDR2 SYGVKD.

This clone has a handful of counts. The rearrangement uses TRBV6-5 and TRBJ1-6, with D unclear. Trimming took off 4 bases at V and 6 bases at J, with 13 bases between the two ends. Germline loops: CDR1 MNHEY, CDR2 SVGAGI. CDR3 size: 15 residues. The CDR3 reads CASSWEGRSNSPLHF. CDR3 nucleotide sequence: TGTGCCAGCAGTTGGGAGGGTAGGAGTAATTCACCCCTCCACTTT.

This chain links TRBV5-1 with TRBJ2-2; 8 nucleotides match TRBD1. CDR1 and CDR2 from the germline V gene are SGHRS and YFSETQ. CDR3 size: 16 residues. The V and J ends lost 8 bases and 1 base, in that order; junction bases with no gene match: 10. CDR3 protein: CASWSAGTGNTGELFF. In DNA, the CDR3 is TGCGCCAGTTGGTCCGCCGGGACAGGGAACACCGGGGAGCTGTTTTTT.

This clone was seen a few times. The chain combines TRBV4-1 with TRBJ2-1; possibly TRBD1 for D (6 bases). The ends were cut back, 3 bases at V and 10 bases at J, with 10 bases in the middle. Germline CDR1 reads MGHRA; CDR2 reads YSYEKL. The CDR3 is made up of 12 amino acids. The CDR3 reads CASSHTGLEQFF. The DNA of the CDR3 is TGCGCCAGCAGCCATACAGGGTTGGAGCAGTTCTTC.

This chain links TRBV18 with TRBJ2-7; D might be TRBD2 (5 bases). Trimming shortened V by 0 bases and J by 3 bases, and 12 bases separated the two germline ends. CDR3 length: 15 amino acids. Germline assignment: CDR1 KGHSH and CDR2 LQKENI. The CDR3: CASSPPRESGYEQYF. The CDR3 nucleotides read TGTGCCAGCTCACCACCGAGGGAATCGGGCTACGAGCAGTACTTC. The full variable domain, in which reference TRBV18 and TRBJ2-7 provide the parts outside the CDR3, is NAGVMQNPRHLVRRRGQEARLRCSPMKGHSHVYWYRQLPEEGLKFMVYLQKENIIDESGMPKERFSAEFPKEGPSILRIQQVVRGDSAAYFCASSPPRESGYEQYFGPGTRLTVT.

The chain employs TRBV19 and TRBJ1-2; no firm D call. The CDR3 consists of 12 residues. With 6 bases removed from V and 0 bases from J, the gap between germline ends came to 5 bases. CDR1 is LNHDA, CDR2 SQIVND, per germline (reference sequence). CDR3 sequence reads: CASRRANYGYTF. In nucleotides, the CDR3 is TGTGCCAGTAGACGCGCTAACTATGGCTACACCTTC.

Note on this clone: The sample contains more than one DNA sequence encoding this CDR3. This rearrangement joins TRBV6-5 to TRBJ2-7; 8 nucleotides align to TRBD2. This CDR3 is built from 15 residues. From germline, CDR1 is MNHEY and CDR2 SVGAGI. V shed 0 bases and J 2 bases; nucleotides not matched to a gene: 3. The CDR3 protein is CASSYSRGGAYEQYF. The CDR3 nucleotides are TGTGCCAGCAGTTACTCCCGGGGGGGAGCCTACGAGCAGTACTTC.

The V gene is TRBV7-3, the J gene TRBJ1-1, with 7 positions matching TRBD1. The length of the CDR3 is 14 residues. Germline CDR1 is SGHTA and CDR2 is FQGTGA. V shed 5 bases, J shed 4 bases, and the junction held 7 bases outside the gene matches. The CDR3, as DNA: TGTGCCAGCAGCCCAAAGGACAGGCCCACTGAAGCTTTCTTT. Protein product: CASSPKDRPTEAFF.

The chain joins TRBV3-1 (or the pseudogene TRBV3-2) to TRBJ2-1; D call uncertain. CDR1 and CDR2 (germline): LGHDT, YNNKEL (reference sequence). The CDR3 has 14 residues. V lost 4 bases, J lost 1 base, and 8 bases lay in between. The CDR3 sequence is CASSLSLSYNEQFF. In DNA, the CDR3 is TGTGCCAGCAGCCTAAGCCTATCCTACAATGAGCAGTTCTTC.

The chain recombines TRBV20-1 with TRBJ2-7; 8 bases fit TRBD1. The CDR3 consists of 11 residues. Trimming at V came to 5 bases and at J to 12 bases, leaving 9 bases not matched to a gene. Germline CDR1 reads DFQATT; CDR2 reads SNEGSKA (reference sequence). The chain's CDR3 is CSARRGTGSYF. The CDR3 nucleotides read TGCAGTGCTCGTAGAGGGACAGGTTCGTACTTC.

The chain uses TRBV4-3 and TRBJ2-3; 7 nucleotides align to TRBD1. V lost 0 bases to trimming and J lost 6 bases; unmatched junction nucleotides: 6. CDR3 size: 15 residues. The germline gives CDR1 LGHNA, CDR2 YSLEER. The CDR3: CASSQDRGSSDTQYF. The CDR3 DNA reads TGCGCCAGCAGCCAAGACAGGGGGAGTTCGGATACGCAGTATTTT.

The V gene is TRBV20-1, the J gene TRBJ1-2; weak D call: TRBD1 (5 bases). Between the trimmed V and J ends, which lost 6 bases and 7 bases, there was a span of 12 bases. CDR3 length: 11 residues. Germline CDR1 reads DFQATT; CDR2 reads SNEGSKA (reference sequence). The CDR3 DNA reads as TGCAGTGCCTTCAGGGTTGGTGGCTACACCTTC. Amino acid sequence: CSAFRVGGYTF.

The count of this clone is one. This chain joins TRBV4-2 and TRBJ1-4; D may be TRBD1 (5 bases). V dropped 0 bases and J dropped 0 bases, with 14 bases sitting between them. Germline loops: CDR1 LGHNA, CDR2 YNFKEQ. The CDR3 covers 18 residues. Written as DNA, the CDR3 is TGTGCCAGCAGCCAAGATCACCAGGGCTCTGCAACTAATGAAAAACTGTTTTTT. This codes for CASSQDHQGSATNEKLFF.

The rearrangement uses TRBV3-1 (or the pseudogene TRBV3-2) and TRBJ2-1, with 7 bases lining up with TRBD2. Losses at the gene ends were 4 bases for V and 2 bases for J; bases not matched to a gene: 5. The CDR3 covers 15 residues. Germline V gene data show CDR1 as LGHDT and CDR2 as YNNKEL (reference sequence). CDR3 bases: TGTGCCAGCAGCCGCACAGCGGGGACCTACAATGAGCAGTTCTTC. Translated, it gives CASSRTAGTYNEQFF.

The chain recombines TRBV7-3 with TRBJ2-2; D might be TRBD1 (6 bases). With 4 bases removed from V and 7 bases from J, the gap between germline ends came to 13 bases. Per germline, CDR1 SGHTA and CDR2 FQGTGA. The CDR3 loop spans 14 amino acids. CDR3 protein: CASSSSPDSGELFF. The CDR3 nucleotides are TGTGCCAGCAGCTCCTCACCGGACAGCGGGGAGCTGTTTTTT.

This clone appeared a single time. The chain carries TRBV5-4 and TRBJ2-1; the D gene is possibly TRBD1 (6 bases). The germline CDR1 and CDR2 sequences are SGHNT and YYREEE (reference sequence). Trimming stripped 4 bases from V and 3 bases from J, with 8 bases between. This CDR3 is 13 amino acids long. CDR3: CASSRTDYNEQFF. CDR3 nucleotide sequence: TGTGCCAGCAGCCGGACAGACTACAATGAGCAGTTCTTC. Using reference TRBV5-4 and TRBJ2-1 for the parts outside the CDR3, the full variable domain is ETGVTQSPTHLIKTRGQQVTLRCSSQSGHNTVSWYQQALGQGPQFIFQYYREEENGRGNFPPRFSGLQFPNYSSELNVNALELDDSALYLCASSRTDYNEQFFGPGTRLTVL.

The chain uses TRBV28 and TRBJ1-4; no clear D gene. CDR1 is MDHEN and CDR2 is SYDVKM in the germline V gene. V lost 3 bases to trimming and J lost 3 bases, with 11 bases between them. CDR3 size: 15 residues. CDR3 sequence (DNA): TGTGCCAGCAGTTTGGGCGGGGTGTCTAATGAAAAACTGTTTTTT. This codes for CASSLGGVSNEKLFF.

The chain links TRBV19 to TRBJ2-1; the D is unclear. The CDR3 covers 14 residues. The V gene lost 3 bases and the J gene lost 3 bases, with 9 bases spanning the gap. Germline CDR1 is LNHDA and CDR2 is SQIVND (reference sequence). This chain's CDR3 is CASSMNSDYNEQFF. The DNA of the CDR3 is TGTGCCAGTAGTATGAATAGTGACTACAATGAGCAGTTCTTC.